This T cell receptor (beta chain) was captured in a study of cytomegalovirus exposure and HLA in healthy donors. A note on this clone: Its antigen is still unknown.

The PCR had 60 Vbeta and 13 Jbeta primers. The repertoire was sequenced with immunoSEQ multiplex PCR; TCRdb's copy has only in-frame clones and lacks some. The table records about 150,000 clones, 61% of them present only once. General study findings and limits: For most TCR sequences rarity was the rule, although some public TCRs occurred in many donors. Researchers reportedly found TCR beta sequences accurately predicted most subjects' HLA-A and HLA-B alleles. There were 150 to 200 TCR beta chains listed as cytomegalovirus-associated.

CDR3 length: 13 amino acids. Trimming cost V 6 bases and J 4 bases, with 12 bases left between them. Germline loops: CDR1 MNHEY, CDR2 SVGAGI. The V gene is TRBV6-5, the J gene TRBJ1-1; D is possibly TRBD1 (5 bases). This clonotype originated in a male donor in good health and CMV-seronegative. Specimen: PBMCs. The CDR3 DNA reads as TGTGCCAGCAGCCGCCGGGGGGGCACTGAAGCTTTCTTT. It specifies CASSRRGGTEAFF.